The clone carrying this TCR beta chain was counted a few times. Its antigen remains unknown. The sample originates from a study of T cells in Graves' hyperthyroidism and ophthalmopathy. Overall study findings and caveats: Most thyroid clonotypes expanded above 0.001 appeared in blood too. A model of 13 V-J features distinguished ophthalmopathy from stable hyperthyroidism.

Amplified regions were TCR beta CDR3 sequences from RNA transcripts. Using the HTBI primer set, a first-round RT-PCR was run on the TCR CDR3. Each CDR3 protein is one row after TCRdb ran MiXCR on the multiplex PCR reads. The profile covers about 420,000 distinct CDR3 sequences, with 15% to 17% appearing a single time and roughly 8% taken by the ten largest. Exclusions: uncontrolled infection, other autoimmune disease, pregnancy, lactation. V was cut by 6 bases and J by 5 bases, with 11 bases left in between. The CDR3 loop spans 13 amino acids. Looked up from germline, CDR1 is SEHNR and CDR2 is FQNEAQ (reference sequence).

The genes are TRBV7-9 and TRBJ2-1; D possibly corresponds to TRBD2 (5 bases). The sequenced sample consisted of blood. The sequence derives from a woman aged 18 to 35 with Graves' hyperthyroidism. The CDR3, as DNA: TGTGCCAGCAGAGGTACTAGTAACAATGAGCAGTTCTTC. As protein: CASRGTSNNEQFF.